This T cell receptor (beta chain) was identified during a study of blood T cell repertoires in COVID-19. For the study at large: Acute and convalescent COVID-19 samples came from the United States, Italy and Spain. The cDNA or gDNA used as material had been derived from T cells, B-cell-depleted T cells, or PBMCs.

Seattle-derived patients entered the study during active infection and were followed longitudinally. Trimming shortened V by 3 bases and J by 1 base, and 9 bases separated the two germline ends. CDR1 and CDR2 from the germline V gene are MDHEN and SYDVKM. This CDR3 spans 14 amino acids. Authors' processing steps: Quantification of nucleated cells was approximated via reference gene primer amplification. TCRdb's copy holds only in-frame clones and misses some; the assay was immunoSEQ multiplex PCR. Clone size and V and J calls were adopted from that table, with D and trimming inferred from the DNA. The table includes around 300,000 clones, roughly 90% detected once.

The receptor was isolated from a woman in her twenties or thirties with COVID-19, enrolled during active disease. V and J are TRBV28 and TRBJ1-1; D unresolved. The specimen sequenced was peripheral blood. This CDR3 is CASSLAGGNTEAFF. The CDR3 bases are TGTGCCAGCAGTTTGGCGGGAGGGAACACTGAAGCTTTCTTT.